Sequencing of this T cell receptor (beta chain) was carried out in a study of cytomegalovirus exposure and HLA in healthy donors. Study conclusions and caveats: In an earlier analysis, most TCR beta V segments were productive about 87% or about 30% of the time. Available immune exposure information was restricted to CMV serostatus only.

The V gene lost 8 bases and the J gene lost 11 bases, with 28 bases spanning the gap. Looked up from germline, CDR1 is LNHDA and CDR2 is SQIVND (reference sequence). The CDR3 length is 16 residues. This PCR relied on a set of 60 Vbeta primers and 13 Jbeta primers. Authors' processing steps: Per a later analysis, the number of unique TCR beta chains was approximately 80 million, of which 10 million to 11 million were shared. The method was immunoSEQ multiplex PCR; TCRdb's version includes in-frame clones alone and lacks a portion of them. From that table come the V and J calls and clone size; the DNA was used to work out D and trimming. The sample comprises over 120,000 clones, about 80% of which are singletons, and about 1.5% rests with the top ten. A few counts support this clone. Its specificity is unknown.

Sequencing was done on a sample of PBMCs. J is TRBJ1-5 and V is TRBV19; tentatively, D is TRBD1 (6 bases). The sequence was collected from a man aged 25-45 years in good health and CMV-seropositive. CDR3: CASCPRGGFEIRSQHF. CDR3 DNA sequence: TGTGCCAGTTGCCCCCGGGGGGGCTTCGAGATCAGGTCCCAGCATTTT.